A single sample is the source of the 4 T cell receptor beta chains below, sequenced in a study of PD-L1 blockade in urothelial cancer. TCRdb keeps only in-frame clones here, not all; method: immunoSEQ multiplex PCR. The table lists 45,000 to 50,000 clones, roughly 80% of them singletons, with 8.8% in the top ten. Described time point: peripheral blood 6 weeks after treatment start. Specimen: PBMCs, collected around atezolizumab (anti-PD-L1) treatment. Receptor source: an older man with urothelial cancer.

The sample holds a few counts of this clone. The J gene is TRBJ2-7, the V gene TRBV2; D not certain. This CDR3 comprises 14 residues. Germline V gene lookup returns CDR1 SNHLY and CDR2 FYNNEI. Trimming took off 6 bases at V and 0 bases at J, with 12 bases between the two ends. In DNA, the CDR3 is TGTGCCAGCAGGGAGACGGTGAGCTCCTACGAGCAGTACTTC. Translating it yields CASRETVSSYEQYF. Variable domain in full (rest from reference TRBV2 and TRBJ2-7): EPEVTQTPSHQVTQMGQEVILRCVPISNHLYFYWYRQILGQKVEFLVSFYNNEISEKSEIFDDQFSVERPDGSNFTLKIRSTKLEDSAMYFCASRETVSSYEQYFGPGTRLTVT.

This clone was seen just once. This chain connects TRBV27 to TRBJ2-4; no reliable D call. The CDR3 length is 13 residues. Germline CDR1 reads MNHEY; CDR2 reads SMNVEV (reference sequence). Deletions cut 2 bases from V and 1 base from J, with 3 bases between. The CDR3 reads CASSLAAKNIQYF. CDR3 DNA sequence: TGTGCCAGCAGTTTAGCGGCCAAAAACATTCAGTACTTC.

This chain uses TRBV13 with TRBJ2-1; 11 nucleotides align to TRBD2. Germline V gene lookup returns CDR1 PRHDT and CDR2 FYEKMQ (reference sequence). This CDR3 comprises 15 residues. The V and J ends lost 4 bases and 10 bases, in that order; junction bases with no gene match: 9. CDR3 loop: CASSSTSGNLGEQFF. The CDR3 DNA is TGTGCCAGCAGCTCGACTAGCGGGAATCTCGGGGAGCAGTTCTTC.

This chain connects TRBV6-6 to TRBJ2-3; tentative D call: TRBD2 (5 bases). This CDR3 spans 14 amino acids. Germline CDR1 is MNHNY and CDR2 is SVGAGI (reference sequence). The germline V and J ends were trimmed by 6 bases and 2 bases, with 12 bases remaining between them. In nucleotides, the CDR3 is TGTGCCAGCAGCTCAACTAGATCCACAGATACGCAGTATTTT. It codes for CASSSTRSTDTQYF.